Shown below are 6 T cell receptor beta chains from a single sample sequenced in a study of cytomegalovirus exposure and HLA in healthy donors. Primers included in the PCR were 60 Vbeta and 13 Jbeta primers. TCRdb's copy holds only in-frame clones and misses some; the assay was immunoSEQ multiplex PCR. Of approximately 160,000 clones listed, more than 80% are singletons. The sequencing input was PBMCs. These receptors were taken from a man between 18 and 35 years old in good health and CMV-seronegative.

The chain couples TRBV28 to TRBJ2-4, with 7 bases that match TRBD1. The CDR3 covers 17 residues. The V and J ends lost 7 bases and 2 bases, in that order; junction bases with no gene match: 14. Germline CDR1 is MDHEN and CDR2 is SYDVKM. The CDR3 reads CASTPIPTGSTKNIQYF. The CDR3 region has the DNA TGTGCCAGCACCCCAATCCCGACAGGGTCAACCAAAAACATTCAGTACTTC.

The chain joins TRBV28 to TRBJ2-1, with D tentatively TRBD2 (6 bases). V lost 4 bases and J lost 6, with 19 bases in between. Germline V gives CDR1 MDHEN, CDR2 SYDVKM. The CDR3 has 16 residues. CDR3 coding DNA: TGTGCCAGCAGTTCAGGGTCGGGGGTTACGAGCAATGAGCAGTTCTTC. Its protein product is CASSSGSGVTSNEQFF.

The CDR3 coding sequence is TGTGCCAGCAGTTCGCTCCAGGGGACCGATGGCTACACCTTC. Its protein product is CASSSLQGTDGYTF. The rearrangement uses TRBV28 and TRBJ1-2; D is possibly TRBD1 (6 bases). With 4 bases removed from V and 6 bases from J, the gap between germline ends came to 15 bases. Germline values: CDR1 MDHEN, CDR2 SYDVKM. The CDR3 runs to 14 residues.

V is TRBV6-5 and J is TRBJ2-7, with unresolved D. Per germline, CDR1 MNHEY and CDR2 SVGAGI. CDR3 length: 13 residues. Deletions cut 2 bases from V and 5 bases from J, with 10 bases between. This CDR3 is CASSYSSVNEQYF. The CDR3 DNA sequence: TGTGCCAGCAGTTACAGTTCGGTCAACGAGCAGTACTTC.

V and J are TRBV7-8 and TRBJ2-1; D perhaps matches TRBD2 (6 bases). Germline V gene sequence: CDR1 SGHVS, CDR2 FQNEAQ. V lost 3 bases to trimming and J lost 7 bases, with 13 bases between them. The CDR3 runs to 14 residues. This CDR3 is CASSFGGPTNEQFF. The CDR3 DNA reads as TGTGCCAGCAGCTTCGGGGGACCGACTAATGAGCAGTTCTTC.

The genes are TRBV19 and TRBJ2-3; TRBD2 agrees at 10 bases. CDR3 length: 16 amino acids. Germline loops: CDR1 LNHDA, CDR2 SQIVND (reference sequence). Germline trimming cut 4 bases from V and 4 bases from J; bases unmatched to any gene: 8. CDR3 sequence: CASSTHSGGPPDTQYF. In DNA form, the CDR3 reads TGTGCCAGTAGTACTCATAGCGGGGGGCCCCCAGATACGCAGTATTTT.